This TCR gamma chain came from a study of Vδ1+ human thymocytes. The study, taken as a whole, reports: Unexpected Vdelta2 sequences could cause misinterpretation of bulk repertoire data. Thymic TRG and TRD repertoires appeared highly polyclonal, with Gaussian CDR3 length distributions.

As regards this clone: The antigen remains undetermined.

The template was reverse-transcribed extracted RNA. Pooled V-gene forward primers with one constant-region reverse primer generated the CDR3 amplicons by multiplex PCR. TCRdb reprocessed the multiplex PCR reads through CATT. The sample lists about 22,000 gamma-chain clones; 12% to 15% were seen once. After alphabeta T cell depletion, CD3+ Vdelta1+ Vdelta2- thymocytes were sorted. The CDR3 extends over 11 amino acids. Germline assignment: CDR1 GITISATS and CDR2 ISYDGTV (reference sequence). After removal of 5 bases from V and 10 bases from J, the junction contained 8 bases not matched to a gene. V usage is TRGV9 and J usage is TRGJ1 or TRGJ2. Sequencing was done on a sample of Vdelta1+ gamma-delta thymocytes from the thymus. Subset: FACS-sorted CD3+ TCRalphabeta- TCRVdelta1+ TCRVdelta2- thymocytes. This TCR was sampled from a child less than two years old who had congenital heart surgery. This chain's CDR3 is CALWVVRKKLF. For the CDR3, the DNA is TGTGCCTTGTGGGTGGTAAGGAAGAAACTCTTT.